This TCR beta chain was captured by sequencing in a study of response to subunit inactivated influenza vaccine. Broader study findings: New T cells are recruited in small numbers by each seasonal influenza vaccination, according to the authors' suggestion.

The V end was cut by 3 bases, the J end by 4 bases, with 21 bases between. Germline values: CDR1 KGHSH, CDR2 LQKENI. The CDR3 sequence is 17 residues long. TCRdb fed the RT-PCR reads into MiXCR, producing one record per CDR3 protein. The sample has fewer than 700,000 distinct CDR3 sequences; 10% to 15% are singletons. Concerning this clonotype itself: Its target is not known.

The genes are TRBV18 and TRBJ1-2; perhaps TRBD1 as D (5 bases). Material: PBMCs from blood, obtained 45 days after vaccination. The clonotype originates from a man aged 45 to 65 who received an inactivated influenza vaccine. CDR3 nucleotides: TGTGCCAGCTCACCTCCCGGGACTCAGGAGGTCCTCTATGGCTACACCTTC. Translation gives CASSPPGTQEVLYGYTF.